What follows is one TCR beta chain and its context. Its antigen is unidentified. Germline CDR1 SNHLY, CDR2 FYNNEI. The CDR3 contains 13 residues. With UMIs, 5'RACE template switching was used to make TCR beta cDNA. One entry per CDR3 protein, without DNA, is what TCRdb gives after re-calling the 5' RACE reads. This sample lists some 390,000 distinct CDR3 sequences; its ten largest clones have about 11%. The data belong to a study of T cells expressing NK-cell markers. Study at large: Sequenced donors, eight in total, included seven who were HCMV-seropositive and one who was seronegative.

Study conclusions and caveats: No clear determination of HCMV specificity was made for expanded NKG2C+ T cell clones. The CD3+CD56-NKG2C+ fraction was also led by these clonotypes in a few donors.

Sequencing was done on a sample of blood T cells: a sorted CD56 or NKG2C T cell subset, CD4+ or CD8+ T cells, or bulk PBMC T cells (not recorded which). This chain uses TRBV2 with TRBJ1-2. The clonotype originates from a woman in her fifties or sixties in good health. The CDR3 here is CASSEAVNYGYTF.